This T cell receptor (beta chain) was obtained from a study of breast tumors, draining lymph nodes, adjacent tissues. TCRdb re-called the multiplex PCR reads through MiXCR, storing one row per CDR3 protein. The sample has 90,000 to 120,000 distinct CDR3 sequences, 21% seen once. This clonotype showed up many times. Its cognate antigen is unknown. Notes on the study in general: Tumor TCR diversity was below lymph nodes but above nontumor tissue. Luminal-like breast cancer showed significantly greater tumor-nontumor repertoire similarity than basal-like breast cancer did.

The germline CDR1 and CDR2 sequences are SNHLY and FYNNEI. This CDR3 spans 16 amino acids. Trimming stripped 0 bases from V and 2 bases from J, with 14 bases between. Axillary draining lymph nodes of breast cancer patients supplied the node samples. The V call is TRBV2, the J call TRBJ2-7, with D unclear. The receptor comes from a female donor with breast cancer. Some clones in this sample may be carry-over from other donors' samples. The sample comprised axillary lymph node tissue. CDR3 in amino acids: CASSEAGGAPPYEQYF. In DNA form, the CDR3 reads TGTGCCAGCAGTGAAGCCGGCGGAGCGCCGCCCTACGAGCAGTACTTC.